The sequence of this TCR beta chain was determined in a study of T cells in Graves' hyperthyroidism and ophthalmopathy. In germline, CDR1 is MNHNS, CDR2 SASEGT. The CDR3 is made up of 14 amino acids. The V and J ends lost 4 bases and 6 bases respectively, with 15 bases between them. The table lists this clonotype with a few counts. Exclusions: uncontrolled infection, other autoimmune disease, pregnancy, lactation. Amplification yielded TCR beta CDR3 regions, with RNA transcripts as the source. The HTBI primer set was used in a first-round RT-PCR of the TCR CDR3. MiXCR was run by TCRdb on the multiplex PCR reads, yielding one entry per CDR3 protein. The sample lists a few hundred thousand distinct CDR3 sequences, under 25% occurring once.

This TCR was recovered from a woman in her sixties or seventies with Graves' ophthalmopathy. V and J are TRBV6-1 and TRBJ2-5, with TRBD1 as a possible D gene (5 bases). The sequencing input was blood. This CDR3 is CASSALGDPKTQYF. The CDR3 DNA is TGTGCCAGCAGTGCCTTAGGGGATCCCAAGACCCAGTACTTC.